The entry below gives a single T cell receptor beta chain sequence along with its context. Antigen: not known. This entry belongs to a study of cytomegalovirus exposure and HLA in healthy donors. Study-level findings and limits: Earlier analysis found most TCR beta V segments productive about 87% or about 30% of the time.

13 Jbeta primers and 60 Vbeta primers were used for the PCR. The table came from immunoSEQ multiplex PCR; TCRdb's copy has only in-frame clones and leaves some out. Here the sample spans 150,000 to 200,000 clones, around 79% being singletons. This CDR3 comprises 16 residues. Looked up from germline, CDR1 is LGHNA and CDR2 is YSLEER. V was pared by 4 bases and J by 0 bases, with 15 bases between. J is TRBJ1-2 and V is TRBV4-3; possibly TRBD1 for D (5 bases). This receptor was identified in a woman between 50 and 59 years old in good health and CMV-seronegative. The sequencing input was PBMCs. For the CDR3, the DNA is TGCGCCAGCAGCCGAATACCCACAGGCCCTAACTATGGCTACACCTTC. Translation: CASSRIPTGPNYGYTF.